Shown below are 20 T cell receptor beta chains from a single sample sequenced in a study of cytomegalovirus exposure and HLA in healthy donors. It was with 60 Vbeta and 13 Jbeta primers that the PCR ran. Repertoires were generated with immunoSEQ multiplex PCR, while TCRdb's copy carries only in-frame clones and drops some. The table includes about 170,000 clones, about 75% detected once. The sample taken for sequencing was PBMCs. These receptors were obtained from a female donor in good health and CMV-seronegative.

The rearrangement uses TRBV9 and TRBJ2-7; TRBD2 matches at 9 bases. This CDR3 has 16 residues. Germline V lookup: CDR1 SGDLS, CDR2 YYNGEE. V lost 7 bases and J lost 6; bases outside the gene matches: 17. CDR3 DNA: TGTGCCAGCTCCCCGACGACAGGGCGGGAGGGCCGCGAGCAGTACTTC. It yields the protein CASSPTTGREGREQYF.

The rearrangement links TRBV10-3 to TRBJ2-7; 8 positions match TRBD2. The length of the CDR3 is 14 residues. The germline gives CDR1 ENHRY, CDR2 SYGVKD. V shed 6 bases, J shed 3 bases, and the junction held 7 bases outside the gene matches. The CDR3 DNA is TGTGCCATCAGACGAGCGGGAGAGGGCTACGAGCAGTACTTC. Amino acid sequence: CAIRRAGEGYEQYF.

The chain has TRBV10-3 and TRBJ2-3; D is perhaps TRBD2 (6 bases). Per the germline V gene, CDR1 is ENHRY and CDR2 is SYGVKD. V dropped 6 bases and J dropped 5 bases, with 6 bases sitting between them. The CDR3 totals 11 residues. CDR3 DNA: TGTGCCATCAGGGGGGGAGATACGCAGTATTTT. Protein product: CAIRGGDTQYF.

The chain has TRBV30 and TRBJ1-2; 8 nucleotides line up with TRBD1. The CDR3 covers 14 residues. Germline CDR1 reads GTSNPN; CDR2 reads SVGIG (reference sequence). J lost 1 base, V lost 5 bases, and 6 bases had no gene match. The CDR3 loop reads CAWAIDRGNYGYTF. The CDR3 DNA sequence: TGTGCCTGGGCCATAGACAGGGGTAACTATGGCTACACCTTC.

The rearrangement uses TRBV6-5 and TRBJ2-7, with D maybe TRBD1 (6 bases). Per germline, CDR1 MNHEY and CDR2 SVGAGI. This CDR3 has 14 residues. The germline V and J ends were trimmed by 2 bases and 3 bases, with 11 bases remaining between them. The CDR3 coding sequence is TGTGCCAGCAGTTACCGCAGGGGATACTACGAGCAGTACTTC. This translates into CASSYRRGYYEQYF.

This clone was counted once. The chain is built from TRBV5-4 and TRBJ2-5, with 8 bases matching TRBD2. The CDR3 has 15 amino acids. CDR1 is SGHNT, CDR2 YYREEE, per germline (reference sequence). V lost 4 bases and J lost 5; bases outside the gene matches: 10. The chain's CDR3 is CASSGGLGALETQYF. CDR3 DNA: TGTGCCAGCAGCGGGGGACTAGGAGCATTGGAGACCCAGTACTTC.

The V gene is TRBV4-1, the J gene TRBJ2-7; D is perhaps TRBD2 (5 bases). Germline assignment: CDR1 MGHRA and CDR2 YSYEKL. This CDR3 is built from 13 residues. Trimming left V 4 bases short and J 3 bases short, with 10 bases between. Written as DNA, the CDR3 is TGCGCCAGCAGCCTCCCGGGGAGCTACGAGCAGTACTTC. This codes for CASSLPGSYEQYF.

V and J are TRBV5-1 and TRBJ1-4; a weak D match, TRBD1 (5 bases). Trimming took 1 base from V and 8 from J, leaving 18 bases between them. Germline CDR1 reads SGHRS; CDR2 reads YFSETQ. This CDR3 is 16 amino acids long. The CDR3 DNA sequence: TGCGCCAGCAGCTTGCGTGGGGGGGTGAGTGAGGAAAAACTGTTTTTT. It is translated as CASSLRGGVSEEKLFF.

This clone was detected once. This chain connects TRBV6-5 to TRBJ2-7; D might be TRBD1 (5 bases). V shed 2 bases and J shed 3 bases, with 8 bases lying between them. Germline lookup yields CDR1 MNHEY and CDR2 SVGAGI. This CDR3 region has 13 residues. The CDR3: CASSYRGYYEQYF. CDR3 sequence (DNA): TGTGCCAGCAGTTACAGGGGTTACTACGAGCAGTACTTC.

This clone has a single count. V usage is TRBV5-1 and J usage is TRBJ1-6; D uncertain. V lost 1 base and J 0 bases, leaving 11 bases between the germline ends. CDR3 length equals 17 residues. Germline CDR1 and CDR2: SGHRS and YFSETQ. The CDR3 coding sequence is TGCGCCAGCAGCTTGAGTGGAAGGAGCTCCTATAATTCACCCCTCCACTTT. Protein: CASSLSGRSSYNSPLHF.

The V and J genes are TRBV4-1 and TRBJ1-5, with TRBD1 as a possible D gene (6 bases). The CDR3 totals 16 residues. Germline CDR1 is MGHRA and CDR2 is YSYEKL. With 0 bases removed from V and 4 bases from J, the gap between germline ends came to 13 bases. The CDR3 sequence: CASSQDGGLGNQPQHF. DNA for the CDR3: TGCGCCAGCAGCCAAGACGGGGGGCTGGGTAATCAGCCCCAGCATTTT.

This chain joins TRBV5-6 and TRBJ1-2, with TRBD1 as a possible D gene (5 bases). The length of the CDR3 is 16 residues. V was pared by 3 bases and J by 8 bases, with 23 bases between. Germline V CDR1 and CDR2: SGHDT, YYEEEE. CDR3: CASSYPGGDGLWGYTF. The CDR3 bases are TGTGCCAGCAGCTACCCGGGGGGGGATGGCCTATGGGGCTACACCTTC.

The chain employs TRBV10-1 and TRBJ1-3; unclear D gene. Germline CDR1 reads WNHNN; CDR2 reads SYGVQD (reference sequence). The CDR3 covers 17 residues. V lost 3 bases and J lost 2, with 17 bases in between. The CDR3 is CASSEPNPAVTGNTIYF. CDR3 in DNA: TGCGCCAGCAGTGAACCGAACCCTGCAGTTACTGGAAACACCATATATTTT.

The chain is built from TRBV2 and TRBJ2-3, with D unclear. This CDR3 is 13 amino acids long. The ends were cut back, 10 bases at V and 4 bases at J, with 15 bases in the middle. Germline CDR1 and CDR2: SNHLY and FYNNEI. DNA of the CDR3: TGTGCCAATACGGAGTCTAACCCAGATACGCAGTATTTT. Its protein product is CANTESNPDTQYF.

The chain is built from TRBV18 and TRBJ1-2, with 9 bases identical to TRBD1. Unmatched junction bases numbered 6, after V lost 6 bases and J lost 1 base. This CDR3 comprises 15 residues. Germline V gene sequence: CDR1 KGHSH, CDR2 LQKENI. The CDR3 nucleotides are TGTGCCAGCTCTCCCCCGACAGGGGGTAACTATGGCTACACCTTC. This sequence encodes CASSPPTGGNYGYTF.

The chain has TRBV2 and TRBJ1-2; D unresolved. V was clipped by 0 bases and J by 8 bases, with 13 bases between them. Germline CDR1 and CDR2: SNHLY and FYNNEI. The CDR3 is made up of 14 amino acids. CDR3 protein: CASSEAGLIQGYTF. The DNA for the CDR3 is TGTGCCAGCAGTGAAGCGGGCCTAATACAAGGCTACACCTTC.

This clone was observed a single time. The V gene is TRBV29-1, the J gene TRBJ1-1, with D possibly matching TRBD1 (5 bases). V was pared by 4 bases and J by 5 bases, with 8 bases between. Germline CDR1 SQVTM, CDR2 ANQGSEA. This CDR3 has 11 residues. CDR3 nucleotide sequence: TGCAGCGTTGTGGGGGGGACTGAAGCTTTCTTT. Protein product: CSVVGGTEAFF.

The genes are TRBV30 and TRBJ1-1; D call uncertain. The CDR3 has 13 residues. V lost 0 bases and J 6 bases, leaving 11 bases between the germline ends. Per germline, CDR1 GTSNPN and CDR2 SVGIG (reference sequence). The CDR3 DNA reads TGTGCCTGGAGTGTACAGATTAAGTCTGAAGCTTTCTTT. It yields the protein CAWSVQIKSEAFF.

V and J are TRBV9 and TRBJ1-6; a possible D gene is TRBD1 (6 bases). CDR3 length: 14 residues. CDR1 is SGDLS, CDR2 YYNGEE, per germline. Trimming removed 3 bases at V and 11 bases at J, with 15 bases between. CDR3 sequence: CASSAYRVGTPLHF. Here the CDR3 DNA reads TGTGCCAGCAGCGCCTACAGGGTTGGAACACCCCTCCACTTT.

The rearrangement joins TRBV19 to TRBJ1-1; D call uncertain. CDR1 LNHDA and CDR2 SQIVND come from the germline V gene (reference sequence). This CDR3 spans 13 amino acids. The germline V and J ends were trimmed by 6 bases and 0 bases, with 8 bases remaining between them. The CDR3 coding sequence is TGTGCCAGTAGGCGCAACCTGAACACTGAAGCTTTCTTT. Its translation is CASRRNLNTEAFF.